Listed here are 22 T cell receptor beta chains from one sample, sequenced in a study of identical twins. TCRdb passed the 5' RACE reads through MiXCR, listing each CDR3 protein once. The repertoire holds around 490,000 distinct CDR3 sequences, with 13% to 15% as singletons. These same data were also listed under a study on yellow fever vaccine responses in identical twins.

Sequencing input: CD4+ T cells sorted from blood. Source of these receptors: a woman between 18 and 29 years old in good health.

V gene TRBV25-1 combines with J gene TRBJ2-5, with no clear D. The CDR3 consists of 10 residues. V lost 9 bases and J 6 bases, leaving 8 bases between the germline ends. The germline CDR1 and CDR2 sequences are MGHDK and SYGVNS. CDR3 in DNA: TGTGCCAGTTCTCGACAGACCCAGTACTTC. Encoded protein: CASSRQTQYF.

This clonotype has only a few counts. This CDR3 reads CAIKTSETHNEQFF. The DNA for the CDR3 is TGTGCCATCAAGACTAGCGAGACCCACAATGAGCAGTTCTTC. The V and J genes are TRBV10-3 and TRBJ2-1; 8 positions agree with TRBD2. Germline loops: CDR1 ENHRY, CDR2 SYGVKD. After removal of 7 bases from V and 5 bases from J, the junction contained 7 bases not matched to a gene. This CDR3 is 14 amino acids long.

At least ten counts were recorded for this clonotype. J is TRBJ2-1 and V is TRBV5-1, with D possibly matching TRBD2 (6 bases). CDR3 size: 15 residues. The V gene lost 7 bases and the J gene lost 0 bases, with 14 bases spanning the gap. CDR1 and CDR2 from the germline V gene are SGHRS and YFSETQ. This chain's CDR3 is CASAFGGNSYNEQFF. The CDR3 coding sequence is TGCGCCAGCGCTTTCGGGGGAAACTCCTACAATGAGCAGTTCTTC.

This clonotype has ten or more counts. The chain employs TRBV13 and TRBJ2-2; tentative D call: TRBD1 (6 bases). The CDR3 spans 13 residues. Germline V CDR1 and CDR2: PRHDT, FYEKMQ (reference sequence). The CDR3 nucleotides are TGTGTAACCGGGACATGGAACACCGGGGAGCTGTTTTTT. Translating gives CVTGTWNTGELFF.

The chain carries TRBV12-3 or TRBV12-4 and TRBJ2-2; D unresolved. Between the trimmed V and J ends, which lost 7 bases and 7 bases, there was a span of 16 bases. CDR3 length: 14 residues. The CDR3 bases are TGTGCCAGCACCAGAAGGAGTATTAACGGGGAGCTGTTTTTT. It encodes CASTRRSINGELFF.

The V gene is TRBV4-1, the J gene TRBJ2-3; 7 nucleotides line up with TRBD2. CDR3 size: 16 residues. CDR1 is MGHRA and CDR2 is YSYEKL in the germline V gene. The V segment lost 5 bases and the J segment 4 bases; nucleotides outside the gene matches: 12. CDR3 coding DNA: TGCGCCAGCAGCTGGACGGGCGGGAGAAGCCCAGATACGCAGTATTTT. It translates to CASSWTGGRSPDTQYF.

This clonotype appeared a few times. The chain combines TRBV9 with TRBJ1-5, with TRBD1 as a possible D gene (6 bases). The CDR3 sequence is 14 residues long. Germline CDR1 and CDR2: SGDLS and YYNGEE. V lost 1 base and J lost 7, with 12 bases in between. The CDR3 DNA reads TGTGCCAGCAGCGTACAGGGGAACGGGCAGCCCCAGCATTTT. Protein product: CASSVQGNGQPQHF.

This clonotype was seen at least ten times. V gene TRBV29-1 combines with J gene TRBJ1-5; D unclear. Germline V gives CDR1 SQVTM, CDR2 ANQGSEA. Trimming removed 7 bases from V and 1 base from J, with 14 bases in between. This CDR3 spans 14 amino acids. The CDR3 nucleotides read TGCAGCGCCGGGGAGGCAACAAGCAATCAGCCCCAGCATTTT. Translation gives CSAGEATSNQPQHF.

The chain has TRBV20-1 and TRBJ2-5; 10 bases map to TRBD1. This CDR3 is built from 14 residues. The germline CDR1 and CDR2 sequences are DFQATT and SNEGSKA (reference sequence). Trimming cost V 3 bases and J 1 base; bases outside gene matches: 2. The CDR3 sequence is CSASRTGGQETQYF. The DNA for the CDR3 is TGCAGTGCTAGTCGGACAGGGGGCCAAGAGACCCAGTACTTC.

This clonotype has just a few counts. The chain uses TRBV3-1 and TRBJ2-1; 9 positions agree with TRBD2. Germline CDR1 and CDR2: LGHDT and YNNKEL (reference sequence). J lost 2 bases, V lost 0 bases, and 2 bases had no gene match. This CDR3 region has 16 residues. The CDR3 nucleotides read TGTGCCAGCAGCCAAGAAGGCGGGAGGGCCTACAATGAGCAGTTCTTC. Residues: CASSQEGGRAYNEQFF.

Many counts were recorded for this clonotype. This chain joins TRBV12-3 or TRBV12-4 and TRBJ1-1; D is unresolved. The CDR3 runs 13 residues. V was pared by 3 bases and J by 7 bases, with 12 bases between. The CDR3 nucleotides read TGTGCCAGCAGTTTTTATAGGGCCGGTGAAGCTTTCTTT. It specifies CASSFYRAGEAFF.

Only a few counts were recorded for this clonotype. This chain links TRBV12-3 or TRBV12-4 with TRBJ2-1; D gene ambiguous. The length of the CDR3 is 12 residues. Trimming cost V 6 bases and J 7 bases, with 10 bases left between them. The CDR3 is CASSPRRNEQFF. For the CDR3, the DNA is TGTGCCAGCAGCCCCAGACGTAATGAGCAGTTCTTC.

The chain has TRBV5-1 and TRBJ2-7; D is unresolved. CDR3 size: 15 residues. From germline, CDR1 is SGHRS and CDR2 YFSETQ. Trimming left V 0 bases short and J 2 bases short, with 12 bases between. This chain's CDR3 is CASSLVAEHTYEQYF. Written as DNA, the CDR3 is TGCGCCAGCAGCTTGGTGGCTGAACACACCTACGAGCAGTACTTC.

This clonotype was seen only a few times. The V gene is TRBV15, the J gene TRBJ2-3, with 10 bases matching TRBD2. The trim removed 1 base at V and 2 bases at J, leaving 15 bases unmatched. Germline CDR1 is LNHNV and CDR2 is YYDKDF (reference sequence). CDR3 length: 20 residues. The CDR3: CATSRGLAGDPTIPTDTQYF. CDR3 in DNA: TGTGCCACCAGCAGAGGACTAGCGGGCGATCCTACAATCCCCACAGATACGCAGTATTTT.

This sequence joins TRBV11-3 and TRBJ2-1, with D perhaps TRBD1 or TRBD2 (5 bases each). Germline CDR1 is SGHNT and CDR2 is YENEEA. This CDR3 has 16 amino acids. V was clipped by 4 bases and J by 1 base, with 14 bases between them. CDR3 coding DNA: TGTGCCAGCAGCTACGGGGCGGGTCTGTCCTACAATGAGCAGTTCTTC. The encoded protein is CASSYGAGLSYNEQFF. Complete variable domain (other parts from reference TRBV11-3 and TRBJ2-1): EAGVVQSPRYKIIEKKQPVAFWCNPISGHNTLYWYLQNLGQGPELLIRYENEEAVDDSQLPKDRFSAERLKGVDSTLKIQPAELGDSAVYLCASSYGAGLSYNEQFFGPGTRLTVL.

This clonotype occurred a few times. CDR3 bases: TGCGCCAGCAGCCAAGGGCCACACCAAGCGCCAGATACGCAGTATTTT. Translation: CASSQGPHQAPDTQYF. J is TRBJ2-3 and V is TRBV4-1; D remains unclear. The germline CDR1 and CDR2 sequences are MGHRA and YSYEKL. Between the trimmed V and J ends, which lost 1 base and 4 bases, there was a span of 15 bases. The length of the CDR3 is 16 residues.

The table lists this clonotype with many counts. This sequence joins TRBV4-2 and TRBJ2-1, with D maybe TRBD1 (6 bases). The germline CDR1 and CDR2 sequences are LGHNA and YNFKEQ. The CDR3 sequence is 14 residues long. Deletions cut 0 bases from V and 5 bases from J, with 8 bases between. CDR3 amino acids: CASSQDWTDNEQFF. The CDR3 region has the DNA TGTGCCAGCAGCCAAGATTGGACAGACAATGAGCAGTTCTTC.

The chain joins TRBV12-3 or TRBV12-4 to TRBJ2-1; 11 bases are a match to TRBD2. J was trimmed by 5 bases and V by 3 bases; bases with no gene match: 6. The CDR3 has 16 amino acids. The DNA of the CDR3 is TGTGCCAGCAGTTTCCCTAGACTAGCGGGGAACAATGAGCAGTTCTTC. Encoded protein: CASSFPRLAGNNEQFF.

This clonotype was observed a handful of times. J is TRBJ2-7 and V is TRBV5-5; 11 positions agree with TRBD1. Germline trimming cut 7 bases from V and 1 base from J; bases unmatched to any gene: 7. Germline assignment: CDR1 SGHKS and CDR2 YYEKEE (reference sequence). CDR3 length: 15 amino acids. The CDR3 loop is CASDHRDRGSYEQYF. The CDR3 DNA is TGTGCCAGCGACCACCGGGACAGGGGGTCCTACGAGCAGTACTTC.

The J gene is TRBJ2-5, the V gene TRBV18; D call uncertain. The V gene's germline CDR1 is KGHSH and CDR2 LQKENI. The CDR3 consists of 13 residues. The V gene lost 5 bases and the J gene lost 2 bases, with 9 bases spanning the gap. The CDR3: CASSTIPQETQYF. The CDR3 coding sequence is TGTGCCAGCTCAACTATACCACAAGAGACCCAGTACTTC.

The chain joins TRBV7-2 to TRBJ2-5; 12 positions match TRBD2. Unmatched junction bases numbered 6, after V lost 5 bases and J lost 5 bases. The germline CDR1 and CDR2 sequences are SGHTA and FQGNSA. This CDR3 comprises 15 residues. The CDR3 is CASSLRTSGVETQYF. CDR3 nucleotide sequence: TGTGCCAGCAGCCTTCGGACTAGCGGGGTCGAGACCCAGTACTTC.

This clonotype has a handful of counts. The rearrangement uses TRBV12-3 or TRBV12-4 and TRBJ1-1; the match to TRBD1 covers 7 bases. The CDR3 loop spans 14 amino acids. The V gene end was trimmed by 5 bases and the J gene end by 1 base; junction bases not matched to a gene: 4. The CDR3 region is CASSQRQGNTEAFF. The CDR3 DNA is TGTGCCAGCAGTCAAAGACAGGGGAACACTGAAGCTTTCTTT.